Each of the 31 T cell receptor beta chains below was sequenced from the same sample in a study of blood T cell repertoires in COVID-19. Measured with immunoSEQ multiplex PCR; TCRdb has only the in-frame clones, and not every one. This table has approximately 210,000 clones, around 81% appearing once. The sequenced sample consisted of peripheral blood. Receptor source: a man aged 55 to 70 with COVID-19, enrolled during active disease.

The genes are TRBV9 and TRBJ2-5; possibly TRBD1 for D (6 bases). The germline V and J ends were trimmed by 7 bases and 5 bases, with 15 bases remaining between them. The CDR3 extends over 13 amino acids. CDR1 and CDR2 from the germline V gene are SGDLS and YYNGEE. CDR3 coding DNA: TGTGCCAGCGGGGGCGTTAGTAAGGAGACCCAGTACTTC. This translates into CASGGVSKETQYF.

The V gene is TRBV6-5, the J gene TRBJ2-3, with D maybe TRBD2 (6 bases). The V and J ends lost 8 bases and 0 bases respectively, with 15 bases between them. The CDR3 totals 15 residues. Germline V gives CDR1 MNHEY, CDR2 SVGAGI. CDR3 in amino acids: CASSPMGTSTDTQYF. The CDR3 coding sequence is TGTGCCAGCTCCCCAATGGGGACTAGCACAGATACGCAGTATTTT.

This clone has only a few counts. Here the CDR3 DNA reads TGTGCCAGCAGTTTCCGGGACAGTTATGGCTACACCTTC. This sequence encodes CASSFRDSYGYTF. The V and J genes are TRBV28 and TRBJ1-2, with 7 nucleotides matching TRBD1. Trimming removed 3 bases from V and 5 bases from J; junction bases left unmatched: 3. The V gene's germline CDR1 is MDHEN and CDR2 SYDVKM. This CDR3 has 13 residues.

This chain joins TRBV30 and TRBJ1-5; perhaps TRBD1 as D (5 bases). The V gene's germline CDR1 is GTSNPN and CDR2 SVGIG (reference sequence). Trimming removed 1 base from V and 4 bases from J, with 14 bases in between. There are 15 residues in the CDR3. Here the CDR3 reads CAWSAGGSLNQPQHF. CDR3 DNA sequence: TGTGCCTGGAGTGCGGGGGGGAGTTTAAATCAGCCCCAGCATTTT.

V gene TRBV4-1 combines with J gene TRBJ2-4; 12 nucleotides align to TRBD2. The CDR3 has 20 amino acids. Trimming at V came to 1 base and at J to 2 bases, leaving 12 bases not matched to a gene. CDR1 MGHRA and CDR2 YSYEKL come from the germline V gene. The CDR3 spells CASSQGRLAGAGGTKNIQYF. The CDR3 coding sequence is TGCGCCAGCAGCCAAGGGCGACTAGCGGGAGCCGGTGGGACCAAAAACATTCAGTACTTC.

This clone has just a few counts. V usage is TRBV28 and J usage is TRBJ1-6, with a weak D call TRBD1 (5 bases). The CDR3 has 15 residues. Germline V gene data show CDR1 as MDHEN and CDR2 as SYDVKM. Trimming removed 2 bases at V and 7 bases at J, with 12 bases between. CDR3 nucleotides: TGTGCCAGCAGTTTAAGCGGGGCTTGGAATTCACCCCTCCACTTT. It codes for CASSLSGAWNSPLHF.

The rearrangement uses TRBV7-9 and TRBJ1-2; D call uncertain. The CDR3 length is 11 residues. With 5 bases removed from V and 4 bases from J, the gap between germline ends came to 5 bases. Germline-derived CDR1 and CDR2 are SEHNR and FQNEAQ (reference sequence). For the CDR3, the DNA is TGTGCCAGCAGCCCCAGCTATGGCTACACCTTC. It is translated as CASSPSYGYTF.

The rearrangement joins TRBV11-3 to TRBJ2-5; 10 bases align to TRBD1. Looked up from germline, CDR1 is SGHNT and CDR2 is YENEEA. CDR3 size: 15 residues. With 5 bases clipped from V and 1 base from J, the junction kept 4 bases outside the gene matches. The chain's CDR3 is CASSTGQGPQETQYF. The CDR3 DNA reads TGTGCCAGCAGCACGGGACAGGGGCCCCAAGAGACCCAGTACTTC.

This clone showed up just a few times. The chain combines TRBV7-2 with TRBJ1-6; possible D gene TRBD1, 6 bases. Germline CDR1 SGHTA, CDR2 FQGNSA. The CDR3 has 13 residues. V was clipped by 5 bases and J by 9 bases, with 11 bases between them. The CDR3 nucleotides read TGTGCCAGCAGCGACACAGGGTTTTCACCCCTCCACTTT. Protein sequence: CASSDTGFSPLHF.

The chain employs TRBV12-3 or TRBV12-4 and TRBJ2-3; D uncertain. The CDR3 loop spans 13 amino acids. Trimming took off 6 bases at V and 0 bases at J, with 7 bases between the two ends. CDR3 in amino acids: CASRRGSTDTQYF. The CDR3 bases are TGTGCCAGCAGGCGCGGTAGCACAGATACGCAGTATTTT.

The V and J genes are TRBV6-5 and TRBJ1-1, with 9 bases identical to TRBD1. V lost 6 bases and J lost 1; bases outside the gene matches: 3. This CDR3 contains 14 residues. Germline CDR1 is MNHEY and CDR2 is SVGAGI. The CDR3 spells CASRGTGWNTEAFF. The DNA for the CDR3 is TGTGCCAGCAGGGGGACAGGGTGGAACACTGAAGCTTTCTTT.

The rearrangement joins TRBV9 to TRBJ1-2, with 8 bases aligning to TRBD1. V trimming: 0 bases; J trimming: 7 bases; junction bases outside the gene matches: 5. The germline V gene has CDR1 SGDLS and CDR2 YYNGEE. CDR3 size: 14 residues. Written as DNA, the CDR3 is TGTGCCAGCAGCGTAGGGCAGGGGGCGTTTGGCTACACCTTC. The encoded protein is CASSVGQGAFGYTF.

The genes are TRBV3-1 (or the pseudogene TRBV3-2) and TRBJ2-7; D is possibly TRBD2 (5 bases). V gave up 8 bases and J gave up 0 bases, with 14 bases separating them. Germline V lookup: CDR1 LGHDT, CDR2 YNNKEL (reference sequence). This CDR3 contains 14 residues. The CDR3 DNA is TGTGCCAGCGGGAAGGACGGGGACTCCTACGAGCAGTACTTC. It yields the protein CASGKDGDSYEQYF.

The chain uses TRBV14 and TRBJ2-7; D is unresolved. The germline CDR1 and CDR2 sequences are SGHDN and FVKESK. V shed 2 bases and J shed 2 bases, with 10 bases lying between them. The CDR3 totals 14 residues. The CDR3 here is CASSQRGLTYEQYF. The CDR3 DNA reads as TGTGCCAGCAGCCAACGCGGTCTGACCTACGAGCAGTACTTC.

This clone was counted once. The J gene is TRBJ2-1, the V gene TRBV9; 7 bases fit TRBD1. With 4 bases clipped from V and 4 bases from J, the junction kept 8 bases outside the gene matches. The CDR3 is 15 amino acids. Germline CDR1 is SGDLS and CDR2 is YYNGEE. The CDR3 loop is CASSPEGRGYNEQFF. Here the CDR3 DNA reads TGTGCCAGCAGCCCCGAGGGCAGGGGGTACAATGAGCAGTTCTTC.

The CDR3 bases are TGTGCCAGCAGTGAAGGGGGCTCTGAAGCTTTCTTT. As protein: CASSEGGSEAFF. The chain is built from TRBV2 and TRBJ1-1; a weak D match, TRBD1 (5 bases). Germline V gene data show CDR1 as SNHLY and CDR2 as FYNNEI. CDR3 length: 12 amino acids. V was cut by 1 base and J by 6 bases, with 6 bases left in between.

The chain is built from TRBV27 and TRBJ1-1, with D tentatively TRBD1 (6 bases). Trimming left V 3 bases short and J 1 base short, with 9 bases between. The CDR3 is 14 amino acids. Per the germline V gene, CDR1 is MNHEY and CDR2 is SMNVEV (reference sequence). The CDR3 loop is CASSFTGRNTEAFF. The DNA for the CDR3 is TGTGCCAGCAGTTTCACAGGGAGGAACACTGAAGCTTTCTTT.

The genes are TRBV9 and TRBJ1-3, with D hard to call. Germline CDR1 reads SGDLS; CDR2 reads YYNGEE. The V end was cut by 4 bases, the J end by 2 bases, with 13 bases between. The CDR3 totals 15 residues. The CDR3 spells CASSPHLATGNTIYF. CDR3 bases: TGTGCCAGCAGCCCGCACCTCGCGACTGGAAACACCATATATTTT.

The CDR3 sequence is CASKEQGADNSPLHF. DNA of the CDR3: TGTGCCAGTAAAGAACAGGGGGCAGATAATTCACCCCTCCACTTT. The chain joins TRBV19 to TRBJ1-6; 9 nucleotides align to TRBD1. V lost 7 bases to trimming and J lost 5 bases; unmatched junction nucleotides: 6. The CDR3 totals 15 residues. Germline CDR1 and CDR2: LNHDA and SQIVND (reference sequence).

The chain couples TRBV7-2 to TRBJ2-2; 8 positions agree with TRBD1. V lost 1 base and J lost 1; bases outside the gene matches: 2. The germline V gene has CDR1 SGHTA and CDR2 FQGNSA. The CDR3 contains 16 residues. The CDR3 DNA sequence: TGTGCCAGCAGCTTAGGCGGGACAGGGAACACCGGGGAGCTGTTTTTT. Translating it yields CASSLGGTGNTGELFF. The full variable domain, in which reference TRBV7-2 and TRBJ2-2 provide the parts outside the CDR3, is GAGVSQSPSNKVTEKGKDVELRCDPISGHTALYWYRQSLGQGLEFLIYFQGNSAPDKSGLPSDRFSAERTGGSVSTLTIQRTQQEDSAVYLCASSLGGTGNTGELFFGEGSRLTVL.

There are a few counts of this clone. J is TRBJ1-2 and V is TRBV6-2 or TRBV6-3; D call uncertain. This CDR3 spans 15 amino acids. Germline CDR1 and CDR2: MNHEY and SVGEGT. Trimming left V 2 bases short and J 2 bases short, with 12 bases between. The CDR3 sequence: CASSYPAETNYGYTF. The CDR3 DNA follows: TGTGCCAGCAGTTACCCGGCGGAAACGAACTATGGCTACACCTTC.

The gene calls are TRBV7-2 and TRBJ1-2; perhaps TRBD1 as D (5 bases). The germline V gene encodes CDR1 SGHTA and CDR2 FQGNSA. The CDR3 has 14 residues. V lost 1 base and J 7 bases, leaving 13 bases between the germline ends. CDR3 in amino acids: CASSLVPGYTGYTF. CDR3 bases: TGTGCCAGCAGCTTAGTCCCAGGGTATACTGGCTACACCTTC.

The chain recombines TRBV28 with TRBJ2-5; D may be TRBD1 (6 bases). Looked up from germline, CDR1 is MDHEN and CDR2 is SYDVKM. This CDR3 is built from 15 residues. The V gene lost 5 bases and the J gene lost 2 bases, with 15 bases spanning the gap. The CDR3 loop is CASSPGQIKQETQYF. The CDR3 region has the DNA TGTGCCAGCAGTCCCGGACAGATCAAACAAGAGACCCAGTACTTC.

V gene TRBV7-2 combines with J gene TRBJ2-7; 7 positions agree with TRBD1. The CDR3 runs to 15 residues. Germline CDR1 and CDR2: SGHTA and FQGNSA. Losses at the gene ends were 5 bases for V and 1 base for J; bases not matched to a gene: 8. CDR3 sequence reads: CASSPGQNPSYEQYF. CDR3 sequence (DNA): TGTGCCAGCAGCCCGGGACAGAATCCATCCTACGAGCAGTACTTC.

As for this clone: Other DNA variants within this sample encode the same CDR3. DNA of the CDR3: TGTGCCAGCAGCCCGGGACTAGCGGGACCTTACGAGCAGTACTTC. As protein: CASSPGLAGPYEQYF. This chain joins TRBV7-3 and TRBJ2-7; TRBD2 agrees at 13 bases. This CDR3 has 15 residues. Germline CDR1 SGHTA, CDR2 FQGTGA. The J segment lost 4 bases and the V segment lost 5 bases, leaving 5 bases of the junction unmatched.

The V and J genes are TRBV6-4 and TRBJ1-2; 10 bases fit TRBD1. This CDR3 spans 14 amino acids. V dropped 5 bases and J dropped 7; count of bases not matched to a gene: 7. The germline gives CDR1 MRHNA, CDR2 SNTAGT. CDR3 sequence reads: CASSPGDRGGGYTF. The CDR3 bases are TGTGCCAGCAGTCCCGGGGACAGGGGAGGTGGCTACACCTTC.

The CDR3 bases are TGTGCCAGCAGCTTTACTCAGACAGGGAGCTCCTACAATGAGCAGTTCTTC. Protein: CASSFTQTGSSYNEQFF. This rearrangement joins TRBV9 to TRBJ2-1; 7 bases agree with TRBD1. In germline, CDR1 is SGDLS, CDR2 YYNGEE. Trimming removed 4 bases from V and 0 bases from J; junction bases left unmatched: 10. This CDR3 spans 17 amino acids. The variable domain in full, completed from reference TRBV9 and TRBJ2-1, reads DSGVTQTPKHLITATGQRVTLRCSPRSGDLSVYWYQQSLDQGLQFLIQYYNGEERAKGNILERFSAQQFPDLHSELNLSSLELGDSALYFCASSFTQTGSSYNEQFFGPGTRLTVL.

This clone has a handful of counts. The chain employs TRBV19 and TRBJ1-2; 9 nucleotides match TRBD1. Germline CDR1 LNHDA, CDR2 SQIVND (reference sequence). The CDR3 sequence is 14 residues long. With 5 bases clipped from V and 7 bases from J, the junction kept 8 bases outside the gene matches. The CDR3 bases are TGTGCCAGTAGTCCCCAGGGGACAGGGCTTGGCTACACCTTC. Amino acid sequence: CASSPQGTGLGYTF.

This chain joins TRBV12-3 or TRBV12-4 and TRBJ2-4; no reliable D call. Trimming took off 3 bases at V and 0 bases at J, with 3 bases between the two ends. The length of the CDR3 is 13 residues. The CDR3 DNA sequence: TGTGCCAGCAGTTTCCTAGCCAAAAACATTCAGTACTTC. It is translated as CASSFLAKNIQYF.

The chain recombines TRBV4-1 with TRBJ2-1, with 11 bases fitting TRBD2. V lost 4 bases to trimming and J lost 6 bases; unmatched junction nucleotides: 5. The length of the CDR3 is 15 residues. CDR1 and CDR2 from the germline V gene are MGHRA and YSYEKL. The CDR3 region has the DNA TGCGCCAGCAGCCTCCTAGCGGGAGGAGTCAATGAGCAGTTCTTC. It yields the protein CASSLLAGGVNEQFF.

This clone has a count of ten or more. J is TRBJ1-6 and V is TRBV18; perhaps TRBD1 as D (5 bases). Per the germline V gene, CDR1 is KGHSH and CDR2 is LQKENI. The CDR3 is 16 residues long. V shed 2 bases and J shed 7 bases, with 15 bases lying between them. The CDR3 coding sequence is TGTGCCAGCTCACCATCCCCGGGACTGGAAAATTCACCCCTCCACTTT. It codes for CASSPSPGLENSPLHF.